This T cell receptor beta chain is drawn from a study of TIL therapy for anti-PD-1-resistant metastatic lung cancer. Overall study: Most patients had lung adenocarcinoma. Study-wide results and caveats: This highly selected cohort may not generalize to typical lung cancer patients.

Noted time point: pre-treatment sample, taken before nivolumab and TIL therapy. For this clone: The antigen is undetermined.

Sequencing used immunoSEQ v3. Repertoires were generated with immunoSEQ multiplex PCR, while TCRdb's copy carries only in-frame clones and drops some. The sample yields tens of thousands of clones, about 70% seen once. This TCR was sampled from a person aged 25-85 years with non-small cell lung cancer. Material: blood, obtained at baseline.

As DNA, the CDR3 is TGTGCCAGCAGCCCGGGACCGGACCCTTATGGCTACACCTTC. Protein: CASSPGPDPYGYTF. The V and J genes are TRBV5-4 and TRBJ1-2; D perhaps matches TRBD1 (5 bases). The germline V and J ends were trimmed by 4 bases and 5 bases, with 15 bases remaining between them. CDR1 and CDR2 from the germline V gene are SGHNT and YYREEE (reference sequence). The CDR3 is 14 amino acids.